This T cell receptor beta chain was profiled in a study of early T cells in non-severe SARS-CoV-2 infection. Study summary: Chains were unpaired, as sequencing was done on bulk RNA from unsorted whole blood. Study results and limitations: VDJdb-based matching was biased toward anti-spike CD8 responses and missed private and CD4 specificities.

Germline V gives CDR1 SGHAT, CDR2 FQNNGV. V lost 4 bases and J lost 5, with 14 bases in between. The CDR3 length is 15 residues. Individually, cDNA molecules had unique molecular identifiers attached to them. TCRdb called the 5' RACE reads again in MiXCR, with one record for every CDR3 protein. The sample has about 29,000 distinct CDR3 sequences, about 4.5% seen once. This clonotype was seen repeatedly, ten times or more. Its antigen is still unknown. The specimen was whole blood. The TCR sequence derives from an adult who was a healthcare worker with PCR-confirmed SARS-CoV-2 infection or an uninfected control (not recorded which). The chain is built from TRBV11-2 and TRBJ2-2; perhaps TRBD2 as D (6 bases). CDR3 protein: CASSSSRDLTGELFF. The CDR3 region has the DNA TGTGCCAGCAGCTCTTCACGGGACTTAACCGGGGAGCTGTTTTTT. Using reference TRBV11-2 and TRBJ2-2 for the parts outside the CDR3, the full variable domain is EAGVAQSPRYKIIEKRQSVAFWCNPISGHATLYWYQQILGQGPKLLIQFQNNGVVDDSQLPKDRFSAERLKGVDSTLKIQPAKLEDSAVYLCASSSSRDLTGELFFGEGSRLTVL.